This T cell receptor (beta chain) was sequenced for a study of cytotoxic CD8 clonotypes in ibrutinib-treated CLL (dated by TCRdb to the early 2020s). Study-level background: In this cohort, approximately 15 patients were treatment-naive and about a dozen were relapsed/refractory, while under 18 had unmutated IGHV. Cryopreserved peripheral blood mononuclear cells were obtained prior to treatment, at the time of response, and at either disease progression or sustained remission. Response samples were taken after a median of 12 months on treatment, ranging from roughly 6 to 36 months. Responses were partial in 25 or so patients and complete in 2; after median approximately 69 months follow-up, about 14 stayed in remission and some twelve progressed. Longitudinal samples were obtainable from about 30% of the 86 participants in the trial. Every sample from remission and from progressive disease was obtained while the patients were still on ibrutinib. On average, each sample yielded 255,043 productive templates and about 95,000 productive rearrangements.

Per the germline V gene (reference sequence), LNHDA is the CDR1 and SQIVND is the CDR2. The CDR3 runs 18 residues from the cysteine to the phenylalanine. Left in the record is the CDR3 DNA by itself, 54 bases read in frame from the first base. Trimming costs V 5 bases and J 0 bases, and their ends lie 19 bases apart. On this clone: Its specific antigen is unknown. No base-level quality is on record; no much larger clone is a single base apart.

On a MiSeq, deep resolution sequencing aimed for a depth between 1 in 1 million and 1 in 200,000 T cells, with each clonotype covered 10x on average. TCR beta libraries were generated with the immunoSEQ hsTCRB Kit. The original pipeline was this. The data were analyzed with ImmunoSEQ Analyzer and ImmunoSEQ Data Assistant, and V, D and J gene assignments followed IMGT definitions. Clonality, which ranges from 0 to 1, was calculated as one minus the normalized Shannon entropy of productive rearrangement frequencies. Public clonotype analysis was restricted to overrepresented clonotypes comprising at least 0.05% of each patient's repertoire. Around 14 repertoires from age-matched healthy donors, obtained from immuneACCESS, served as clonality controls. What TCRdb holds here is the immuneACCESS table cut down to in-frame rearrangements. Part of the clones is not present; checked against another copy, under half of the missing clones reflect an unresolved V gene, and the others are unexplained. The DNA was the basis for D and trimming; V, J and clone size are from that table. The sample has 250,000 to 350,000 clones on record, roughly three quarters of them singletons. Clones ranked in the top ten supply about 5.3% of the sample.

What the study reported, not specific to this receptor: Public clonotypes were found to be uncommon and were observed to contract or remain stable during treatment; the increase in clonality was shown to reflect expansion of private clonotypes at ibrutinib response. Sustained-remission and progressing patients did not have matched sampling times, and lymph node repertoires were not examined. Clonality increased at ibrutinib response, stayed stable in sustained remission, and fell back toward baseline at progression. Baseline clonality exceeded that of age-matched healthy donors and correlated strongly with circulating CD8+ T-cell counts.

The time point label corresponds to: progressive disease on ibrutinib. For TCR beta library preparation, roughly 2.2 micrograms of genomic DNA were isolated from cryopreserved PBMCs. Longitudinal blood samples from CLL patients on ibrutinib monotherapy were analyzed using high-throughput TCR beta sequencing. The patients took part in an open-label, single-center phase 2 trial of ibrutinib monotherapy. Source: PBMCs, taken at disease progression, from a patient treated with ibrutinib. The source of this sequence is a human donor with chronic lymphocytic leukemia. The chain is assembled from TRBV19 and TRBJ2-2; a tentative D call is TRBD2 (5 bases match). CDR3 sequence: CASSSRGEGFANTGELFF. The nucleotides read TGTGCCAGTAGTTCTCGGGGAGAAGGATTCGCGAACACCGGGGAGCTGTTTTTT.